This T cell receptor (beta chain) was sequenced during a study of tumor and adjacent non-tumor tissue in lung cancer. TCRbeta libraries were built with three rounds of nested PCR, modified from ARM-PCR. TCRdb recomputed calls from the multiplex PCR reads with MiXCR, one row per CDR3 protein. The sample lists 40,000 to 60,000 distinct CDR3 sequences, roughly 67% occurring once. Germline CDR1 SQVTM, CDR2 ANQGSEA. The CDR3 consists of 15 residues. Remarks on this clonotype: The germline gene is not matched at one end of the junction; a read error may be the cause.

RNA was extracted from bulk tissue without any cell sorting. This non-tumor lung sample came from over 3 cm beyond the tumor edge. The chain links TRBV29-1 to TRBJ2-7; D perhaps matches TRBD2 (5 bases). This sequence originates from a woman aged 70-85 years with non-small cell lung cancer. Sequencing was done on a sample of distant non-tumor lung tissue. This chain's CDR3 is CSVVLRESLSYEEYF. The CDR3, as DNA: TGCAGCGTGGTCCTAAGGGAGTCCCTATCCTACGAGGAGTACTTC.